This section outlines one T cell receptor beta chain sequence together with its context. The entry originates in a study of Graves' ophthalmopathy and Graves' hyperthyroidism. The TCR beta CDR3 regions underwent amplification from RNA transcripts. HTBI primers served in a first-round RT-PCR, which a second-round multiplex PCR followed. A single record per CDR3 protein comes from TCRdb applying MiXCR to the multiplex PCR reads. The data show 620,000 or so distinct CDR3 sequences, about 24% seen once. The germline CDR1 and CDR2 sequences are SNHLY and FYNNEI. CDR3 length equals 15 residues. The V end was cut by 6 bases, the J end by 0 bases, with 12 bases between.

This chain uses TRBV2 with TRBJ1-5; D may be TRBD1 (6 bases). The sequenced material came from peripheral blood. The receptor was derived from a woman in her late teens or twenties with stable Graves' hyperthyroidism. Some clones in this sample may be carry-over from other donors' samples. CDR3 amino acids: CASSGQRYSNQPQHF. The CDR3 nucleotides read TGTGCCAGCAGCGGACAGCGATATAGCAATCAGCCCCAGCATTTT.